This T cell receptor (beta chain) appears in the sequencing data of a study of T cells in Graves' hyperthyroidism and ophthalmopathy. RNA transcripts were the template for amplifying TCR beta CDR3 regions. The TCR CDR3 was amplified in a first-round RT-PCR using the HTBI primer set. TCRdb reprocessed the multiplex PCR reads via MiXCR and lists one record per CDR3 protein. Of roughly 400,000 distinct CDR3 sequences listed, about an eighth are singletons. The CDR3 loop spans 16 amino acids. Germline loops: CDR1 MDHEN, CDR2 SYDVKM. Only a few counts were recorded for this clonotype. Mismatch with germline at one junction end may stem from a read error.

Sequencing input: blood. This chain links TRBV28 with TRBJ1-5; 7 nucleotides align to TRBD1. The clonotype comes from a middle-aged man with Graves' ophthalmopathy. CDR3: CAISEYKTGSNQPQHF. CDR3 bases: TGTGCCATCAGTGAGTACAAGACAGGGTCCAATCAGCCCCAGCATTTT.